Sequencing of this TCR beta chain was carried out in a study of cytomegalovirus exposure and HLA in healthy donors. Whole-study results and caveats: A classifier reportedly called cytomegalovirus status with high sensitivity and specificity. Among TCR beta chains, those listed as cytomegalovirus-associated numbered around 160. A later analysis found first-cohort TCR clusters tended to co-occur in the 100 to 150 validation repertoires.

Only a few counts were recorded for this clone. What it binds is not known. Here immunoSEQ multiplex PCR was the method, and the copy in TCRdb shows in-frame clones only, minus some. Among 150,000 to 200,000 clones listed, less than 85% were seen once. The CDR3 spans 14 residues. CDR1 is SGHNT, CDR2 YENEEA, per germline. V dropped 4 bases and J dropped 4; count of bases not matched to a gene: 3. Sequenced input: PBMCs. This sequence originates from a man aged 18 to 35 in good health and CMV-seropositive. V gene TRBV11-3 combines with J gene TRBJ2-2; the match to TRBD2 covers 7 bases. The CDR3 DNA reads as TGTGCCAGCAGCTGGGGGGGTTCCACCGGGGAGCTGTTTTTT. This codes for CASSWGGSTGELFF.